This is a list of T cell receptor beta chains from one sample in a study of blood T cell repertoires in COVID-19. Produced via immunoSEQ multiplex PCR; TCRdb's table is partial and in-frame only. The repertoire holds about 210,000 clones, with almost 85% as singletons. Sequences were obtained from peripheral blood. All receptors come from a man aged 45-60 years with COVID-19, enrolled during active disease. CDR3s include the opening cysteine and the closing phenylalanine or tryptophan. A D gene is named only where the DNA matches it firmly. For some rows the clone size is stated as once, few or many, or as a class when expanded; others skip it.

J: TRBJ2-4; size: NA; D: TRBD1; V: TRBV4-1; CDR3: CASSRDRGVGNIQYF; DNA: TGCGCCAGCAGCCGGGACAGGGGAGTTGGGAACATTCAGTACTTC
J: TRBJ1-1; size: NA; D: NA; V: TRBV30; CDR3: CAWTPGRVPNTEAFF; DNA: TGTGCCTGGACCCCCGGGAGAGTCCCGAACACTGAAGCTTTCTTT
J: TRBJ2-1; size: NA; D: TRBD1; V: TRBV11-2; CDR3: CASSGTASANEQFF; DNA: TGTGCCAGCAGCGGGACAGCTTCCGCCAATGAGCAGTTCTTC
J: TRBJ2-1; size: NA; D: NA; V: TRBV11-3; CDR3: CASSLAHSQHNEQFF; DNA: TGTGCCAGCAGCTTAGCCCACAGTCAGCACAATGAGCAGTTCTTC
J: TRBJ2-2; size: NA; D: TRBD2; V: TRBV3-1/TRBV3-2; CDR3: CASSHTGTSFGELFF; DNA: TGTGCCAGCAGCCACACCGGGACTAGCTTCGGGGAGCTGTTTTTT
J: TRBJ1-6; size: NA; D: NA; V: TRBV5-1; CDR3: CASSLGAQNREVWWSPLHF; DNA: TGCGCCAGCAGCTTGGGGGCCCAGAACAGGGAAGTCTGGTGGTCACCCCTCCACTTT
J: TRBJ2-1; size: once; D: NA; V: TRBV28; CDR3: CASSFPSLGYGEQFF; DNA: TGTGCCAGCAGTTTCCCGTCCCTCGGGTACGGTGAGCAGTTCTTC
J: TRBJ1-4; size: NA; D: NA; V: TRBV2; CDR3: CASSEEIQGRGEKLFF; DNA: TGTGCCAGCAGTGAAGAGATCCAGGGGAGGGGTGAAAAACTGTTTTTT
J: TRBJ1-4; size: once; D: TRBD1; V: TRBV28; CDR3: CASSPGQRMEKLFF; DNA: TGTGCCAGCAGCCCGGGACAGCGGATGGAAAAACTGTTTTTT
J: TRBJ2-5; size: NA; D: TRBD1; V: TRBV6-1; CDR3: CASSEVAGGRETQYF; DNA: TGTGCCAGCAGTGAAGTGGCAGGGGGAAGGGAGACCCAGTACTTC
J: TRBJ2-7; size: NA; D: TRBD2; V: TRBV28; CDR3: CASSLSKASGLVDEQYF; DNA: TGTGCCAGCAGTTTATCTAAGGCTAGCGGGTTGGTGGACGAGCAGTACTTC
J: TRBJ2-7; size: NA; D: TRBD1; V: TRBV24-1; CDR3: CATSDRGTGKDYEQYF; DNA: TGTGCCACCAGTGATCGCGGGACAGGGAAAGACTACGAGCAGTACTTC
J: TRBJ2-7; size: NA; D: TRBD1; V: TRBV6-5; CDR3: CASSYGTGGGYEQYF; DNA: TGTGCCAGCAGTTACGGGACAGGGGGGGGGTACGAGCAGTACTTC
J: TRBJ2-1; size: NA; D: TRBD2; V: TRBV29-1; CDR3: CSVEAGTSGVYNEQFF; DNA: TGCAGCGTTGAAGCAGGGACTAGCGGGGTTTACAATGAGCAGTTCTTC
J: TRBJ1-2; size: NA; D: NA; V: TRBV7-9; CDR3: CASSLFLGYTF; DNA: TGTGCCAGCAGCTTATTCCTAGGCTACACCTTC
J: TRBJ2-7; size: few; D: TRBD1; V: TRBV7-6; CDR3: CASSRQGIPYEQYF; DNA: TGTGCCAGCAGCCGACAGGGGATCCCCTACGAGCAGTACTTC
J: TRBJ1-1; size: NA; D: TRBD1; V: TRBV29-1; CDR3: CSAGGQGSTEAFF; DNA: TGCAGCGCCGGGGGACAGGGGAGCACTGAAGCTTTCTTT
J: TRBJ2-7; size: NA; D: TRBD2; V: TRBV4-1; CDR3: CASSHELAVGYEQYF; DNA: TGCGCCAGCAGCCATGAACTAGCGGTTGGGTACGAGCAGTACTTC
J: TRBJ2-7; size: NA; D: NA; V: TRBV5-1; CDR3: CASSLDSSEQYF; DNA: TGCGCCAGCAGCTTGGACAGTTCCGAGCAGTACTTC
J: TRBJ2-1; size: NA; D: NA; V: TRBV3-1/TRBV3-2; CDR3: CASSQRGGSPGWNEQFF; DNA: TGTGCCAGCAGCCAACGGGGAGGTTCGCCAGGGTGGAATGAGCAGTTCTTC
J: TRBJ1-1; size: NA; D: TRBD1; V: TRBV6-5; CDR3: CASILGTANTEAFF; DNA: TGTGCCAGCATCCTCGGGACAGCGAACACTGAAGCTTTCTTT
J: TRBJ2-2; size: NA; D: TRBD2; V: TRBV5-4; CDR3: CASSLPAGMGGELFF; DNA: TGTGCCAGCAGCTTGCCAGCGGGGATGGGCGGGGAGCTGTTTTTT